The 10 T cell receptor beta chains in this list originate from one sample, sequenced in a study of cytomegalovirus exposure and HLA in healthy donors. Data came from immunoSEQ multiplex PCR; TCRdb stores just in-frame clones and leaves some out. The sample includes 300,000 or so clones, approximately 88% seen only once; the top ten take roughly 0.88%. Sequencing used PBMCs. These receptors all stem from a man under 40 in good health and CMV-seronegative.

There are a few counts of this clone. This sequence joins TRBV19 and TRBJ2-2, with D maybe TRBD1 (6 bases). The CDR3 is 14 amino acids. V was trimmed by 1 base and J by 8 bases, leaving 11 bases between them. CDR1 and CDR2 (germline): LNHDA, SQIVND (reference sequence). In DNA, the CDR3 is TGTGCCAGTAGTATAGGTTTGGGGGCTGGGGAGCTGTTTTTT. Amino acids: CASSIGLGAGELFF.

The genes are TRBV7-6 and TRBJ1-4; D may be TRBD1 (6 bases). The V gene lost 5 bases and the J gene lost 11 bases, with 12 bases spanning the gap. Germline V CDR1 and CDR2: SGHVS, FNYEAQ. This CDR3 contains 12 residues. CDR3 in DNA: TGTGCCAGCAGCCACACAGGGTGGAAACTGTTTTTT. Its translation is CASSHTGWKLFF.

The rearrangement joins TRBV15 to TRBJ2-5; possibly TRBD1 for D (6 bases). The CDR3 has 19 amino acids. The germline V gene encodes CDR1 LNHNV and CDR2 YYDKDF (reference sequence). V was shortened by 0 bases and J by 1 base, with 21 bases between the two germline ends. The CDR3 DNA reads TGTGCCACCAGCAGAGATCGGGGAACAGGGTCGAATTTCCAAGAGACCCAGTACTTC. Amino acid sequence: CATSRDRGTGSNFQETQYF.

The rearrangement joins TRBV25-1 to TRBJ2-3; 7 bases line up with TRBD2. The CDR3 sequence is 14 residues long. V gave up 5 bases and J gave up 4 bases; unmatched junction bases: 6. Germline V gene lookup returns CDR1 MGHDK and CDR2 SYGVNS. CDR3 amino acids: CASSPRGGSDTQYF. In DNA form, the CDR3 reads TGTGCCAGCAGTCCACGCGGGGGTTCAGATACGCAGTATTTT.

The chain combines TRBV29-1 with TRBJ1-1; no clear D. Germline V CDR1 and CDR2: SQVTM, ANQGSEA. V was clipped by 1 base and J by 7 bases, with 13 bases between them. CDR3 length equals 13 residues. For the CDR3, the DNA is TGCAGCGTTGAAGTATCCTCCGGAGGTGAAGCTTTCTTT. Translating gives CSVEVSSGGEAFF.

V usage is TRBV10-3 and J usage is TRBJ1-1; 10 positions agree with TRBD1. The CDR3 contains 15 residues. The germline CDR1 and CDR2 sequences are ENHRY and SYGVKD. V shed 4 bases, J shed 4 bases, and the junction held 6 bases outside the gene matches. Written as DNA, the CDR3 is TGTGCCATCAGTGCGTCGGGACAGGGGTTCACTGAAGCTTTCTTT. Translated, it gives CAISASGQGFTEAFF.

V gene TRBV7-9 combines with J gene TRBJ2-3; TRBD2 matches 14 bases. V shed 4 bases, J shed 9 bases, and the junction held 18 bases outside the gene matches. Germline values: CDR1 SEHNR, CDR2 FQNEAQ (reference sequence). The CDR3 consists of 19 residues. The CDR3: CASSSKPPSGLAGGGTQYF. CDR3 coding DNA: TGTGCCAGCAGCTCCAAGCCACCTTCCGGACTAGCGGGGGGAGGGACGCAGTATTTT.

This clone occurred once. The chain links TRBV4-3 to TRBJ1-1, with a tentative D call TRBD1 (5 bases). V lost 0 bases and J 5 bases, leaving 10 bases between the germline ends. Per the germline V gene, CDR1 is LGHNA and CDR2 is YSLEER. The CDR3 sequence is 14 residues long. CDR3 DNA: TGCGCCAGCAGCCAAGAAAGACAGTATACTGAAGCTTTCTTT. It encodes CASSQERQYTEAFF.

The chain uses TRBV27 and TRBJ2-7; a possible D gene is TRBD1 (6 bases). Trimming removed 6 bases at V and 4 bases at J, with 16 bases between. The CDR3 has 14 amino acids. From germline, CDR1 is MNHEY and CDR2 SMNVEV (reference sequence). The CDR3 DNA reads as TGTGCCAGCAGCCTAGGCAGGGGATCGTACGAGCAGTACTTC. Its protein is CASSLGRGSYEQYF.

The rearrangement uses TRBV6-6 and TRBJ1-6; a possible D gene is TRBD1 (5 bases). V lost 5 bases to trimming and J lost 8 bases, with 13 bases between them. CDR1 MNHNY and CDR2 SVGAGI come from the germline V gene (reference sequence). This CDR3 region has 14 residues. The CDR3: CASSPDSADSPLHF. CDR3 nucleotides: TGTGCCAGCAGTCCCGACAGTGCGGATTCACCCCTCCACTTT.